One sample yielded the 20 T cell receptor beta chains listed below, sequenced in a study of breast tumors, draining lymph nodes, adjacent tissues. Axillary draining lymph nodes of breast cancer patients supplied the node samples. One entry per CDR3 protein results from TCRdb running MiXCR on the multiplex PCR reads. The data contain 200,000 to 250,000 distinct CDR3 sequences, less than 40% of them seen just once; the ten biggest clones take up approximately 4%. The sample taken for sequencing was axillary lymph node tissue. These receptors all come from a female donor with breast cancer. Some clones in this sample may be carry-over from other donors' samples.

This clonotype was counted ten times or more. The chain recombines TRBV9 with TRBJ1-4; possibly TRBD1 for D (5 bases). The length of the CDR3 is 13 residues. Germline assignment: CDR1 SGDLS and CDR2 YYNGEE. Trimming removed 0 bases at V and 8 bases at J, with 8 bases between. The DNA of the CDR3 is TGTGCCAGCAGCGTAGAGGACAACGAAAAACTGTTTTTT. The encoded protein is CASSVEDNEKLFF.

The rearrangement uses TRBV7-9 and TRBJ2-5, with a possible D match to TRBD1 (5 bases). The germline V gene encodes CDR1 SEHNR and CDR2 FQNEAQ (reference sequence). The CDR3 is 15 residues long. V lost 3 bases and J lost 2, with 13 bases in between. The CDR3 DNA sequence: TGTGCCAGCAGCTTCAGCGACAGTGGACAAGAGACCCAGTACTTC. It yields the protein CASSFSDSGQETQYF.

Ten or more counts support this clonotype. J is TRBJ2-3 and V is TRBV2; D might be TRBD1 or TRBD2, each matching 5 bases. Germline loops: CDR1 SNHLY, CDR2 FYNNEI. Trimming cost V 8 bases and J 2 bases, with 14 bases left between them. This CDR3 spans 14 amino acids. Here the CDR3 DNA reads TGTGCCAGCGGCCGGGACCGCAACACAGATACGCAGTATTTT. Encoded protein: CASGRDRNTDTQYF.

This clonotype was recorded at least ten times. The chain joins TRBV20-1 to TRBJ2-1; D gene uncertain. CDR1 is DFQATT and CDR2 is SNEGSKA in the germline V gene (reference sequence). Between the trimmed V and J ends, which lost 3 bases and 4 bases, there was a span of 7 bases. The CDR3 is 12 residues long. The DNA for the CDR3 is TGCAGTGCTAGTCGGCAGTACAATGAGCAGTTCTTC. This codes for CSASRQYNEQFF.

This clonotype has only a few counts. The chain is built from TRBV6-2 or TRBV6-3 and TRBJ2-1, with D unresolved. Germline CDR1 and CDR2: MNHEY and SVGEGT. Trimming stripped 7 bases from V and 7 bases from J, with 11 bases between. This CDR3 comprises 12 residues. In nucleotides, the CDR3 is TGTGCCAGCACCGGCGACTTGAATGAGCAGTTCTTC. Protein product: CASTGDLNEQFF.

Regarding this clonotype: This may stem from a read error, because a much larger clone lies one nucleotide away. The chain uses TRBV5-1 and TRBJ2-1; TRBD1 aligns across 7 bases. The germline V gene has CDR1 SGHRS and CDR2 YFSETQ. The length of the CDR3 is 17 residues. The chain's CDR3 is CASSRTTGASSYSEQFF. The CDR3 DNA follows: TGCGCCAGCAGCCGAACCACAGGGGCGAGCTCCTACAGTGAGCAGTTCTTC.

This clonotype has ten or more counts. The V gene is TRBV20-1, the J gene TRBJ1-5; possible D gene TRBD1, 6 bases. The germline gives CDR1 DFQATT, CDR2 SNEGSKA (reference sequence). Trimming took 2 bases from V and 1 from J, leaving 12 bases between them. The CDR3 is 15 amino acids. CDR3 sequence: CSARSRQGSNQPQHF. The CDR3 DNA is TGCAGTGCTAGATCTCGTCAGGGGAGCAATCAGCCCCAGCATTTT.

Concerning this clonotype itself: Possible read error: a much larger clone is one base away. The chain carries TRBV12-3 or TRBV12-4 and TRBJ2-7; either TRBD1 or TRBD2 may fit D (5 bases each). The length of the CDR3 is 14 residues. Trimming took off 5 bases at V and 1 base at J, with 12 bases between the two ends. CDR3 sequence: CASSHGTVSYEQYF. The CDR3 nucleotides read TGTGCCAGCAGTCACGGGACGGTGTCCTACGAGCAGTACTTC.

This clonotype appeared many times. A much larger clonotype is one base distant, so this may be a read error. This rearrangement joins TRBV20-1 to TRBJ2-5, with TRBD2 matching over 8 bases. This CDR3 spans 14 amino acids. The germline V gene has CDR1 DFQATT and CDR2 SNEGSKA (reference sequence). The junction had 10 bases not matched to a gene; V was cut back by 3 bases and J by 7 bases. CDR3 amino acids: CSARDGRGSATQYF. CDR3 sequence (DNA): TGCAGTGCTAGGGACGGGAGGGGTTCAGCGACCCAGTACTTC.

The chain has TRBV19 and TRBJ1-5, with TRBD1 matching 7 bases. The CDR3 length is 16 residues. Per the germline V gene, CDR1 is LNHDA and CDR2 is SQIVND (reference sequence). The V and J ends lost 7 bases and 4 bases, in that order; junction bases with no gene match: 13. In DNA form, the CDR3 reads TGTGCCAGTAACCACTTGGGGACAGAAATAAATCAGCCCCAGCATTTT. It codes for CASNHLGTEINQPQHF.

This clonotype was seen ten or more times. The chain couples TRBV7-3 to TRBJ2-1, with 11 bases that match TRBD2. CDR1 and CDR2 from the germline V gene are SGHTA and FQGTGA. The CDR3 is 14 amino acids. Germline trimming cut 5 bases from V and 5 bases from J; bases unmatched to any gene: 2. The CDR3 DNA reads as TGTGCCAGCAGCCTGGGACTAGCGGACAATGAGCAGTTCTTC. It specifies CASSLGLADNEQFF.

At least ten counts were recorded for this clonotype. The DNA for the CDR3 is TGTGCCAGCAGCGTACGAAGCAGGGACTATGGCTACACCTTC. Translation gives CASSVRSRDYGYTF. The V call is TRBV9, the J call TRBJ1-2; weak D call: TRBD1 (5 bases). Trimming removed 1 base from V and 3 bases from J, with 10 bases in between. The germline V gene encodes CDR1 SGDLS and CDR2 YYNGEE. The CDR3 covers 14 residues.

This clonotype was seen repeatedly, ten times or more. J is TRBJ2-5 and V is TRBV5-1; 12 positions agree with TRBD2. Trimming cost V 0 bases and J 9 bases; bases outside gene matches: 6. Per the germline V gene, CDR1 is SGHRS and CDR2 is YFSETQ. This CDR3 region has 15 residues. The CDR3 DNA reads TGCGCCAGCAGCTTGGATGGACTAGCGGGGTCGGCCCAGTACTTC. Protein: CASSLDGLAGSAQYF.

This clonotype was seen ten or more times. The J gene is TRBJ2-1, the V gene TRBV2, with a possible D match to TRBD2 (8 bases). Looked up from germline, CDR1 is SNHLY and CDR2 is FYNNEI. The CDR3 contains 15 residues. The V gene lost 7 bases and the J gene lost 4 bases, with 17 bases spanning the gap. CDR3 coding DNA: TGTGCCAGCACCGACGGGAGGGGGCGTTACAATGAGCAGTTCTTC. Its translation is CASTDGRGRYNEQFF.

The chain employs TRBV20-1 and TRBJ2-7, with D possibly being TRBD2 (6 bases). Trimming stripped 6 bases from V and 2 bases from J, with 8 bases between. Germline CDR1 DFQATT, CDR2 SNEGSKA (reference sequence). CDR3 length: 11 amino acids. The CDR3 nucleotides are TGCAGTGCGCGGACTACCTACGAGCAGTACTTC. Its translation is CSARTTYEQYF.

The V and J genes are TRBV11-2 and TRBJ2-7; no definite D call. Trimming took 0 bases from V and 0 from J, leaving 6 bases between them. This CDR3 has 14 residues. Looked up from germline, CDR1 is SGHAT and CDR2 is FQNNGV. The CDR3 bases are TGTGCCAGCAGCTTAGACCAATTCTCCTACGAGCAGTACTTC. It specifies CASSLDQFSYEQYF.

This clonotype was seen ten or more times. The chain is built from TRBV5-1 and TRBJ2-1; 8 positions agree with TRBD1. Germline V lookup: CDR1 SGHRS, CDR2 YFSETQ. The CDR3 contains 15 residues. Trimming at V came to 0 bases and at J to 4 bases, leaving 3 bases not matched to a gene. The CDR3 reads CASSLEDRVYNEQFF. The CDR3, as DNA: TGCGCCAGCAGCTTGGAGGACAGGGTTTACAATGAGCAGTTCTTC.

This clonotype was detected only a few times. V and J are TRBV6-5 and TRBJ2-1, with 8 nucleotides matching TRBD2. The CDR3 runs 15 residues. Unmatched junction bases numbered 10, after V lost 5 bases and J lost 7 bases. Germline-derived CDR1 and CDR2 are MNHEY and SVGAGI. CDR3: CASSPTSGVWNEQFF. The CDR3 region has the DNA TGTGCCAGCAGTCCAACTAGCGGCGTTTGGAATGAGCAGTTCTTC.

The rearrangement links TRBV11-2 to TRBJ2-1; 9 nucleotides align to TRBD2. The V gene end was trimmed by 5 bases and the J gene end by 10 bases; junction bases not matched to a gene: 15. The CDR3 is 16 amino acids. Germline V gene lookup returns CDR1 SGHAT and CDR2 FQNNGV. The CDR3 sequence is CASSQIAGAPGREQFF. DNA of the CDR3: TGTGCCAGCAGCCAAATAGCGGGAGCGCCGGGAAGGGAGCAGTTCTTC.

The chain joins TRBV24-1 to TRBJ2-6, with 12 bases fitting TRBD1. The CDR3 runs to 18 residues. V shed 12 bases, J shed 0 bases, and the junction held 11 bases outside the gene matches. Germline V gene sequence: CDR1 KGHDR, CDR2 SFDVKD. CDR3 DNA sequence: TGTGCCGCCGTCCGGGGACAGGGGGCGACCTCTGGGGCCAACGTCCTGACTTTC. This sequence encodes CAAVRGQGATSGANVLTF.